What follows describes a single T cell receptor (beta chain). Germline V CDR1 and CDR2: SNHLY, FYNNEI. CDR3 size: 16 residues. V lost 2 bases, J lost 7 bases, and 18 bases lay in between. In the study's own analysis: Reference gene primer amplification in the assay estimated nucleated cell counts. The protocol was immunoSEQ multiplex PCR, while the TCRdb copy is restricted to in-frame clones and leaves out a portion. D and trimming were read from the DNA, whereas the V and J calls and clone size are those reported in that table. The sample contains about 34,000 clones, more than 60% of which appear only once. The entry originates in a study of blood T cell repertoires in COVID-19. Study-wide context: The study drew acute and convalescent COVID-19 samples from the United States, Italy and Spain. T cells, B-cell-depleted T cells, or PBMCs supplied cDNA or gDNA.

The TCR sequence derives from a man older than 75 with active or convalescent COVID-19. This chain joins TRBV2 and TRBJ1-5, with D perhaps matching TRBD1 (5 bases). Input material: peripheral blood. The CDR3 protein is CASSEQGGPMEQPQHF. In nucleotides, the CDR3 is TGTGCCAGCAGTGAACAGGGAGGGCCGATGGAGCAGCCCCAGCATTTT.